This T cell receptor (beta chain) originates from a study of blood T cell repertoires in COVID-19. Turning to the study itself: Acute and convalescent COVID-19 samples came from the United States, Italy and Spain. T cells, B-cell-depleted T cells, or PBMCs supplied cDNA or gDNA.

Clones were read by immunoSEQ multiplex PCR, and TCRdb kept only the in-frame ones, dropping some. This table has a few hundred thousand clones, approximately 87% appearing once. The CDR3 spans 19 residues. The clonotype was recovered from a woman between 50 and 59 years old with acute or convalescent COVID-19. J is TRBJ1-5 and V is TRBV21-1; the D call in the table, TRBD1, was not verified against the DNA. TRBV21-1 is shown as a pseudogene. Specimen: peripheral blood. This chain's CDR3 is CASSKDAPHRCHSNQPQHF. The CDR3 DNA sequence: TGTGCCAGCAGCAAAGATGCCCCACACAGGTGCCATAGCAATCAGCCCCAGCATTTT.